One and the same sample provided the 22 T cell receptor beta chains below, sequenced in a study of blood T cell repertoires in COVID-19. Clones were read by immunoSEQ multiplex PCR, and TCRdb kept only the in-frame ones, dropping some. The sample consists of around 280,000 clones, 87% of them appearing once. The sequenced material came from peripheral blood. The receptors stem from a woman between 50 and 59 years old who had recovered from COVID-19.

This clone was seen once. V and J are TRBV11-1 and TRBJ2-2; perhaps TRBD2 as D (5 bases). V lost 4 bases and J 4 bases, leaving 16 bases between the germline ends. Germline V gene lookup returns CDR1 SGHAT and CDR2 FQDESV (reference sequence). The CDR3 covers 16 residues. This CDR3 is CASSSESGRGTGELFF. In nucleotides, the CDR3 is TGTGCCAGCAGCTCTGAAAGCGGCCGCGGCACCGGGGAGCTGTTTTTT.

This clone showed up just a few times. V is TRBV4-1 and J is TRBJ1-4, with TRBD1 matching over 9 bases. This CDR3 has 19 residues. Germline V gives CDR1 MGHRA, CDR2 YSYEKL. The V gene end was trimmed by 3 bases and the J gene end by 5 bases; junction bases not matched to a gene: 16. The DNA for the CDR3 is TGCGCCAGCAGCCACGCTCACTCCCGAGCAGGGACAGGGAATGAAAAACTGTTTTTT. This translates into CASSHAHSRAGTGNEKLFF.

The chain is built from TRBV7-2 and TRBJ2-1; TRBD2 might be the D (5 bases). The length of the CDR3 is 16 residues. Looked up from germline, CDR1 is SGHTA and CDR2 is FQGNSA. V was clipped by 1 base and J by 0 bases, with 10 bases between them. The chain's CDR3 is CASSLDAGTSYNEQFF. DNA for the CDR3: TGTGCCAGCAGCTTAGATGCGGGCACCTCCTACAATGAGCAGTTCTTC.

In the case of this clone: Within the sample, other DNA sequences also encode this same CDR3. The chain carries TRBV30 and TRBJ1-2; no firm D call. This CDR3 is built from 11 residues. V gave up 1 base and J gave up 8 bases, with 8 bases separating them. Looked up from germline, CDR1 is GTSNPN and CDR2 is SVGIG (reference sequence). CDR3 amino acids: CAWSGGGGYTF. The CDR3 DNA sequence: TGTGCCTGGAGTGGTGGAGGGGGCTACACCTTC.

This chain connects TRBV4-3 to TRBJ2-3; 14 bases fit TRBD2. V dropped 4 bases and J dropped 5; count of bases not matched to a gene: 8. CDR3 length equals 17 residues. CDR1 is LGHNA, CDR2 YSLEER, per germline. CDR3: CASSPRLAGGRLDTQYF. In nucleotides, the CDR3 is TGCGCCAGCAGCCCGAGACTAGCGGGGGGGCGGTTAGATACGCAGTATTTT.

The CDR3 DNA sequence: TGTGCCTGGTTGAGCTCTGGAAACACCATATATTTT. It translates to CAWLSSGNTIYF. V usage is TRBV30 and J usage is TRBJ1-3; D gene unclear. Looked up from germline, CDR1 is GTSNPN and CDR2 is SVGIG (reference sequence). The CDR3 has 12 amino acids. V lost 5 bases and J 0 bases, leaving 5 bases between the germline ends.

J is TRBJ1-2 and V is TRBV6-5, with D tentatively TRBD1 (5 bases). CDR1 and CDR2 from the germline V gene are MNHEY and SVGAGI. V was trimmed by 6 bases and J by 7 bases, leaving 18 bases between them. This CDR3 has 14 amino acids. CDR3 nucleotides: TGTGCCAGCAGCTCTCAGGGCCGAGGAGTTGGCTACACCTTC. Residues: CASSSQGRGVGYTF.

The rearrangement joins TRBV2 to TRBJ2-7, with 9 nucleotides matching TRBD1. Germline loops: CDR1 SNHLY, CDR2 FYNNEI. The CDR3 totals 13 residues. The ends lost 11 bases at V and 6 bases at J; junction bases unmatched: 11. The CDR3 DNA is TGTGCCGGGGGCCGGGACAGGGCAACCGAGCAGTACTTC. Its translation: CAGGRDRATEQYF.

J is TRBJ1-4 and V is TRBV5-4, with D possibly being TRBD1 (6 bases). Between the trimmed V and J ends, which lost 3 bases and 3 bases, there was a span of 15 bases. CDR3 length: 16 amino acids. The V gene's germline CDR1 is SGHNT and CDR2 YYREEE (reference sequence). CDR3 sequence reads: CASSSDPGAANEKLFF. CDR3 nucleotide sequence: TGTGCCAGCAGCTCCGACCCAGGGGCAGCTAATGAAAAACTGTTTTTT.

This clone occurred many times. The chain couples TRBV20-1 to TRBJ1-4; no clear D gene. The germline gives CDR1 DFQATT, CDR2 SNEGSKA (reference sequence). The length of the CDR3 is 10 residues. Trimming left V 1 base short and J 13 bases short, with 7 bases between. The CDR3 DNA sequence: TGCAGTGCTAGAGGACAAAGACTGTTTTTT. Protein sequence: CSARGQRLFF.

The chain links TRBV7-3 to TRBJ2-5; 7 bases line up with TRBD2. J was trimmed by 7 bases and V by 2 bases; bases with no gene match: 10. The CDR3 loop spans 15 amino acids. Germline V gene lookup returns CDR1 SGHTA and CDR2 FQGTGA. The CDR3 nucleotides are TGTGCCAGCAGCTTAGGCCCTAGCGGAATGGGGACCCAGTACTTC. This sequence encodes CASSLGPSGMGTQYF.

As regards this clone: The sample carries other DNA sequences with the same CDR3. V and J are TRBV28 and TRBJ2-7; D might be TRBD2 (5 bases). The CDR3 runs to 13 residues. The germline gives CDR1 MDHEN, CDR2 SYDVKM. Trimming removed 5 bases at V and 3 bases at J, with 11 bases between. The CDR3 sequence is CASSLGRDYEQYF. CDR3 DNA: TGTGCCAGCAGTCTCGGACGGGACTACGAGCAGTACTTC. The whole variable domain, filled in from reference TRBV28 and TRBJ2-7, reads DVKVTQSSRYLVKRTGEKVFLECVQDMDHENMFWYRQDPGLGLRLIYFSYDVKMKEKGDIPEGYSVSREKKERFSLILESASTNQTSMYLCASSLGRDYEQYFGPGTRLTVT.

The V call is TRBV14, the J call TRBJ2-3; TRBD2 aligns across 9 bases. The junction had 7 bases not matched to a gene; V was cut back by 3 bases and J by 0 bases. This CDR3 spans 17 amino acids. In germline, CDR1 is SGHDN, CDR2 FVKESK. This chain's CDR3 is CASSHQGGTSSTDTQYF. The CDR3 DNA reads as TGTGCCAGCAGCCATCAAGGGGGGACTAGCAGCACAGATACGCAGTATTTT.

Only a few counts were recorded for this clone. The chain is built from TRBV2 and TRBJ2-7; perhaps TRBD2 as D (7 bases). Germline V gene data show CDR1 as SNHLY and CDR2 as FYNNEI. This CDR3 has 13 amino acids. V was clipped by 7 bases and J by 4 bases, with 14 bases between them. CDR3 nucleotides: TGTGCCAGCAATAGGGGGGGGCAATACGAGCAGTACTTC. This sequence encodes CASNRGGQYEQYF.

This clone has just a few counts. The chain has TRBV9 and TRBJ1-1; a possible D gene is TRBD1 (5 bases). The length of the CDR3 is 14 residues. From germline, CDR1 is SGDLS and CDR2 YYNGEE. The ends were cut back, 3 bases at V and 3 bases at J, with 12 bases in the middle. The CDR3 DNA sequence: TGTGCCAGCAGCGCCAAGCAGGGTTACACTGAAGCTTTCTTT. It is translated as CASSAKQGYTEAFF.

About this clone itself: It may be a read error: a sequence one base away is much more abundant. The V call is TRBV6-5, the J call TRBJ2-1, with a weak D call TRBD1 (6 bases). Germline CDR1 reads MNHEY; CDR2 reads SVGAGI. Between the trimmed V and J ends, which lost 7 bases and 2 bases, there was a span of 9 bases. CDR3 length equals 13 residues. CDR3 in amino acids: CASTGTTYNEQFF. CDR3 nucleotides: TGTGCCAGCACCGGGACAACCTACAATGAGCAGTTCTTC.

This chain connects TRBV9 to TRBJ2-7; 10 bases fit TRBD1. V shed 4 bases and J 5 bases; nucleotides not matched to a gene: 6. The CDR3 extends over 14 amino acids. Germline CDR1 reads SGDLS; CDR2 reads YYNGEE. CDR3 region: CASSQGQGIDEQYF. The CDR3 coding sequence is TGTGCCAGCAGCCAGGGACAGGGGATCGACGAGCAGTACTTC.

The CDR3 region has the DNA TGTGCCTGGAGCGATGAAACTAGCGGGGGGACTAGCACAGATACGCAGTATTTT. This codes for CAWSDETSGGTSTDTQYF. The chain combines TRBV30 with TRBJ2-3; 12 positions match TRBD2. Germline lookup yields CDR1 GTSNPN and CDR2 SVGIG (reference sequence). Losses at the gene ends were 3 bases for V and 0 bases for J; bases not matched to a gene: 10. The CDR3 sequence is 18 residues long.

In regard to this clone: The final CDR3 position lacks the conserved phenylalanine or tryptophan, pointing to a likely read error. The DNA is left out, because the CDR3 cannot be placed on it with certainty; the CDR3 is given as TCRdb lists it. The gene calls are TRBV23-1 and TRBJ1-2. TRBV23-1 is an ORF, and what it does is uncertain. Both ends counted, the CDR3 spans 8 residues. CDR3: CASIDSRL.

This chain connects TRBV25-1 to TRBJ1-2; TRBD1 matches 10 bases. The CDR3 spans 14 residues. Looked up from germline, CDR1 is MGHDK and CDR2 is SYGVNS. After removal of 4 bases from V and 8 bases from J, the junction contained 7 bases not matched to a gene. The CDR3 sequence is CASSADRGREGYTF. The CDR3 nucleotides read TGTGCCAGCAGTGCAGACAGGGGGCGTGAGGGCTACACCTTC.

This chain connects TRBV7-9 to TRBJ1-1, with D possibly TRBD1 on 5 matching bases. Trimming removed 4 bases at V and 6 bases at J, with 9 bases between. CDR3 size: 12 residues. The germline CDR1 and CDR2 sequences are SEHNR and FQNEAQ (reference sequence). CDR3 coding DNA: TGTGCCAGCAGCTACGGGGGGGCTGAAGCTTTCTTT. Its protein is CASSYGGAEAFF.

The table lists this clone with a few counts. V and J are TRBV6-6 and TRBJ1-1; D gene uncertain. The length of the CDR3 is 16 residues. Germline V CDR1 and CDR2: MNHNY, SVGAGI (reference sequence). The V and J ends lost 6 bases and 1 base respectively, with 18 bases between them. The CDR3 coding sequence is TGTGCCAGCAGATTAGCCTCCGGGGTCGCGAACACTGAAGCTTTCTTT. As protein: CASRLASGVANTEAFF.